The rows below give T cell receptor beta chains drawn from one sample of a study of cytomegalovirus exposure and HLA in healthy donors. The protocol was immunoSEQ multiplex PCR, while the TCRdb copy is restricted to in-frame clones and leaves out a portion. There are roughly 250,000 clones in the sample; approximately 86% occur only once, and less than 1.5% lies in the top ten. Sequencing was carried out using PBMCs. Receptor source: a woman in her twenties or thirties in good health and CMV-seropositive. The CDR3 runs from the conserved cysteine through the conserved F or W. A D gene is named only where the DNA matches it firmly. Size is omitted from some rows. Given values are once, few, many or a class for expanded clones.

TRBV27	-	-	TRBJ2-7	TGTGCCAGCAGTTTAGCGGGAACCGCTTCCTACGAGCAGTACTTC	CASSLAGTASYEQYF
TRBV30	-	-	TRBJ1-4	TGTGCCTGGAGTGGCGGGGTCCTGGAAAAACTGTTTTTT	CAWSGGVLEKLFF
TRBV30	TRBD2	-	TRBJ2-1	TGTGCCTGGGTGCTAATAGCGGGAGTAAGTTATGAGCAGTTCTTC	CAWVLIAGVSYEQFF
TRBV6-1	TRBD2	-	TRBJ2-7	TGTGCCAGCAAGAGTAGCGGGAGGTACGAGCAGTACTTC	CASKSSGRYEQYF
TRBV19	-	-	TRBJ1-1	TGTGCCAGTAATCTGGGCGGGGGGACTGAAGCTTTCTTT	CASNLGGGTEAFF
TRBV5-1	TRBD1	-	TRBJ2-5	TGCGCCAGCAGCTTTGGGACAGGGGGCCCTCTCCAAGAGACCCAGTACTTC	CASSFGTGGPLQETQYF
TRBV15	TRBD2	-	TRBJ2-3	TGTGCCACCACCCAGCCTACTAGCGGGAGCACAGATACGCAGTATTTT	CATTQPTSGSTDTQYF
TRBV11-2	TRBD2	-	TRBJ2-7	TGTGCCAGCAGTCGACTAGCCGCACACTACGAGCAGTACTTC	CASSRLAAHYEQYF
TRBV6-1	-	-	TRBJ2-1	TGTGCCAGCAGTGAAACGGGACAACCCAATGAGCAGTTCTTC	CASSETGQPNEQFF
TRBV19	-	once	TRBJ2-1	TGTGCCAGTAGTACCAACTACAATGAGCAGTTCTTC	CASSTNYNEQFF
TRBV5-6	TRBD2	-	TRBJ2-7	TGTGCCAGCAGCTTGACCGGGACTATCTACGAGCAGTACTTC	CASSLTGTIYEQYF
TRBV5-4	TRBD2	-	TRBJ2-6	TGTGCCAGCAGCCCTTTCCTAGCGGGAGTAGCTGGGGCCAACGTCCTGACTTTC	CASSPFLAGVAGANVLTF
TRBV7-9	-	-	TRBJ2-5	TGTGCCAGCAGCTTAGTTAGTTTACAAGAGACCCAGTACTTC	CASSLVSLQETQYF
TRBV2	-	few	TRBJ1-1	TGTGCCAGCAGCCCTCAGGGCCTCATGAACACTGAAGCTTTCTTT	CASSPQGLMNTEAFF
TRBV27	TRBD1	-	TRBJ2-7	TGTGCCAGCAGCAGGGACAGGCAGTACGAGCAGTACTTC	CASSRDRQYEQYF
TRBV7-9	-	-	TRBJ2-1	TGTGCCAGCAGCTTAGAACGGGATTCAGCCCGGGGGTTCTTC	CASSLERDSARGFF
TRBV30	TRBD2	-	TRBJ2-1	TGTGCCTCATTATATAAAACCCTTAGCGGGACTGAGCAGTTCTTC	CASLYKTLSGTEQFF
TRBV4-1	TRBD2	-	TRBJ2-7	TGCGCCAGCAGTCTAGGACTAGCGGGAGGAGGCAAGCAGTACTTC	CASSLGLAGGGKQYF
TRBV7-2	-	-	TRBJ2-1	TGTGCCAGCAGCTTAGTGGTAGCTCCTAACAATGAGCAGTTCTTC	CASSLVVAPNNEQFF
TRBV27	-	-	TRBJ2-7	TGTGCCAGCAGTTTATCGAACAGCTACGAGCAGTACTTC	CASSLSNSYEQYF
TRBV13	-	-	TRBJ2-6	TGTGCCAGCACCACTCTTTCTGGGGCCAACGTCCTGACTTTC	CASTTLSGANVLTF
TRBV5-1	-	-	TRBJ2-1	TGCGCCAGCAGCTTGGCCTTGTCGAGGACTCTTGAGCAGTTCTTC	CASSLALSRTLEQFF
TRBV19	-	-	TRBJ1-2	TGTGCCAGTAGTATCGGAGGGTCTAACTATGGCTACACCTTC	CASSIGGSNYGYTF
TRBV6-5	-	-	TRBJ2-5	TGTGCCAGCAGCCAGGCGGACACAAGGGGGACCCAGTACTTC	CASSQADTRGTQYF
TRBV6-1	-	-	TRBJ1-2	TGTGCCAGCCGGGGGGACAACTATGGCTACACCTTC	CASRGDNYGYTF
TRBV19	-	-	TRBJ1-5	TGTGCCAGTAGTGGCCCCCTTCACAGGGCTAGCAATCAGCCCCAGCATTTT	CASSGPLHRASNQPQHF
TRBV10-3	-	-	TRBJ2-1	TGTGCCATCAGGGGAGCGGGTTACAATGAGCAGTTCTTC	CAIRGAGYNEQFF
TRBV2	TRBD2	-	TRBJ2-7	TGTGCCAGCAGTGGGGGGGGACTGGGGTACTTC	CASSGGGLGYF
TRBV18	TRBD1	-	TRBJ2-1	TGTGCCAGCTCACCTCAGGGGGCAAAGAATGAGCAGTTCTTC	CASSPQGAKNEQFF
TRBV30	-	-	TRBJ2-1	TGTGCCTGGAGAGGAGCGTACAATGAGCAGTTCTTC	CAWRGAYNEQFF
TRBV7-2	TRBD1	-	TRBJ2-7	TGTGCCAGCAGCGATCGGGCCGGGACAGGAGCCTACGAGCAGTACTTC	CASSDRAGTGAYEQYF
TRBV6-4	TRBD2	-	TRBJ2-1	TGTGCCAGCAGCCCATTAGCGGGAGCGGCGAATGAGCAGTTCTTC	CASSPLAGAANEQFF
TRBV6-5	-	once	TRBJ1-5	TGTGCCAGCAGTTACGACAGTAGCAATCAGCCCCAGCATTTT	CASSYDSSNQPQHF
TRBV6-1	-	-	TRBJ1-1	TGTGCCAGCAGTGAGCTCTGGACAACGAACACTGAAGCTTTCTTT	CASSELWTTNTEAFF
TRBV9	-	-	TRBJ2-7	TGTGCCAGCAGCGTAGGGAGCCCGGGCTACGAGCAGTACTTC	CASSVGSPGYEQYF
TRBV5-6	TRBD1	-	TRBJ1-2	TGTGCCAGCAGCTACCCCACAGGGGGTGGCGGCTACACCTTC	CASSYPTGGGGYTF
TRBV7-8	-	-	TRBJ2-7	TGTGCCAGCAGCTTAGTTTCGGGAGCCACCTACGAGCAGTACTTC	CASSLVSGATYEQYF
TRBV4-1	TRBD1	-	TRBJ1-5	TGCGCCAGCAGCCAAAGGACAGGGGACGGAGGCAATCAGCCCCAGCATTTT	CASSQRTGDGGNQPQHF
TRBV9	-	-	TRBJ1-1	TGTGCCAGCAGCGTAGTAGGGGCCACTGAAGCTTTCTTT	CASSVVGATEAFF
TRBV15	TRBD2	-	TRBJ2-7	TGTGCCACCAGCAGAGATTTAGCGGGAGTGGGCCTGGGGGACGAGCAGTACTTC	CATSRDLAGVGLGDEQYF
TRBV7-2	-	-	TRBJ2-7	TGTGCCAGCAGCTTATCCTACAGGGACGAGCAGTACTTC	CASSLSYRDEQYF
TRBV11-3	TRBD1	-	TRBJ1-5	TGTGCCAGCAGCTCCCCCGGGACAGGGGAGTCTCAGCCCCAGCATTTT	CASSSPGTGESQPQHF
TRBV28	TRBD2	-	TRBJ2-1	TGTGCCAGCAGTTCCCGAGGGACTAGCGGGAGTATCAATGAGCAGTTCTTC	CASSSRGTSGSINEQFF
TRBV27	TRBD1	-	TRBJ1-1	TGTGCCAGCAGTTTCACAGGGGTGAACACTGAAGCTTTCTTT	CASSFTGVNTEAFF
TRBV4-2	TRBD1	-	TRBJ2-2	TGTGCCAGCAGCACAGGGGTCCCGAACACCGGGGAGCTGTTTTTT	CASSTGVPNTGELFF
TRBV10-2	TRBD2	once	TRBJ2-7	TGCGCCAGCAGTGAAGGACTAGCGTCCTACGAGCAGTACTTC	CASSEGLASYEQYF
TRBV2	-	-	TRBJ1-5	TGTGCCAGCAGCTCTCAAGGGGGGGACGTCCAGCATTTT	CASSSQGGDVQHF
TRBV27	TRBD1	once	TRBJ1-2	TGTGCCAGCAGTCCGGGGACAGTCTATGGCTACACCTTC	CASSPGTVYGYTF
TRBV5-1	TRBD2	once	TRBJ2-2	TGCGCCAGCAGCTTGGTCGGGGGGAGTTGGACCGGGGAGCTGTTTTTT	CASSLVGGSWTGELFF